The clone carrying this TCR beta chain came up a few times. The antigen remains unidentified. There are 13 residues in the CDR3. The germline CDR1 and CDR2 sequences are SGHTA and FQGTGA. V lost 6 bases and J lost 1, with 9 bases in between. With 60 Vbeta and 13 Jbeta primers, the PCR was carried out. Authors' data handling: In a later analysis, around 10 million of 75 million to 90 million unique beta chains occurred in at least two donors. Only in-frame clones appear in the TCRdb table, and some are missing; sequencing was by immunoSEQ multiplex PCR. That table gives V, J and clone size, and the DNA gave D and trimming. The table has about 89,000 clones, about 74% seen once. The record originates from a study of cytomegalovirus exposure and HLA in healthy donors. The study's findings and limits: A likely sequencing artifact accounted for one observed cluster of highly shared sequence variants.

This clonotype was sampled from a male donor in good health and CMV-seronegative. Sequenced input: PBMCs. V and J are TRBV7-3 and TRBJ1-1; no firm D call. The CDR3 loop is CASRSQPNTEAFF. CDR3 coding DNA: TGTGCCAGCAGGTCACAGCCGAACACTGAAGCTTTCTTT.